Presented here are 10 T cell receptor beta chains from one specimen sequenced in a study of T cells in Graves' hyperthyroidism and ophthalmopathy (dated by TCRdb to about 2019). Libraries were built with multiplex PCR. The instrument given in TCRdb is Illumina HiSeq 2000. Amplification of TCR beta CDR3 regions was carried out from RNA transcripts. The TCR CDR3 was subjected to a first round of RT-PCR using the HTBI primer set and the Qiagen OneStep RT-PCR kit. In-frame beta chains were kept once TCRdb had trimmed the public reads at Q25 with fastp and called clones with MiXCR. One record per CDR3 amino acid sequence lists the most common genes and DNA. This sample is represented by around 600,000 distinct CDR3 sequences; approximately 15% of them were singletons. The ten top clones hold roughly 7% of the sample. The sample was blood. Every receptor here comes from a young woman with Graves' ophthalmopathy.

This clonotype was counted many times. J is TRBJ1-1 and V is TRBV25-1; D gene unclear. The CDR3 has 14 amino acids. Germline assignment: CDR1 MGHDK and CDR2 SYGVNS. V lost 2 bases and J 6 bases, leaving 13 bases between the germline ends. The CDR3 DNA follows: TGTGCCAGCAGTGAAAATGGTCTCCTCCCTGAAGCTTTCTTT. Residues: CASSENGLLPEAFF.

Many counts were recorded for this clonotype. This sequence joins TRBV2 and TRBJ2-7; a possible D gene is TRBD2 (5 bases). From germline, CDR1 is SNHLY and CDR2 FYNNEI. Trimming pared 7 bases from V and 1 base from J, leaving 11 bases between. The CDR3 contains 13 residues. The CDR3 sequence is CASNGVGSYEQYF. CDR3 nucleotides: TGTGCCAGCAACGGGGTCGGGTCCTACGAGCAGTACTTC.

There are many counts of this clonotype. The rearrangement joins TRBV12-3 or TRBV12-4 to TRBJ2-2, with D maybe TRBD2 (7 bases). The CDR3 length is 16 residues. V lost 7 bases and J 5 bases, leaving 20 bases between the germline ends. The CDR3 nucleotides are TGTGCCAGCACATCCGGGGGGCCTTTGGGGACCGGGGAGCTGTTTTTT. Protein: CASTSGGPLGTGELFF.

The chain couples TRBV19 to TRBJ2-7, with 10 bases fitting TRBD2. CDR3 size: 16 residues. Germline CDR1 is LNHDA and CDR2 is SQIVND (reference sequence). Germline trimming cut 4 bases from V and 6 bases from J; bases unmatched to any gene: 12. CDR3: CASSRNAGGLAPEQYF. The CDR3 DNA is TGTGCCAGTAGTAGAAATGCCGGGGGACTAGCGCCCGAGCAGTACTTC.

This clonotype came up many times. The chain is built from TRBV20-1 and TRBJ2-5; D call uncertain. The CDR3 contains 15 residues. The germline V gene has CDR1 DFQATT and CDR2 SNEGSKA (reference sequence). V lost 0 bases and J lost 5, with 16 bases in between. CDR3 region: CSARDWASIGETQYF. The CDR3 coding sequence is TGCAGTGCTAGAGATTGGGCCAGCATCGGGGAGACCCAGTACTTC.

This clonotype appeared many times. This chain joins TRBV5-5 and TRBJ2-1, with TRBD1 matching over 7 bases. V trimming: 1 base; J trimming: 8 bases; junction bases outside the gene matches: 9. The CDR3 covers 15 residues. Per germline, CDR1 SGHKS and CDR2 YYEKEE (reference sequence). This chain's CDR3 is CASSLTTGAYDEQFF. The CDR3 DNA follows: TGTGCCAGCAGCTTGACCACAGGGGCTTATGATGAGCAGTTCTTC.

This clonotype turned up a few times. The chain couples TRBV7-2 to TRBJ1-4; possibly TRBD1 for D (5 bases). V shed 1 base and J shed 5 bases, with 5 bases lying between them. The germline V gene encodes CDR1 SGHTA and CDR2 FQGNSA. This CDR3 is 13 amino acids long. CDR3 sequence (DNA): TGTGCCAGCAGCTTAGGACAGAATGAAAAACTGTTTTTT. It codes for CASSLGQNEKLFF.

The J gene is TRBJ2-1, the V gene TRBV5-4, with 9 bases aligning to TRBD1. Germline trimming cut 0 bases from V and 2 bases from J; bases unmatched to any gene: 6. CDR3 length: 17 residues. CDR1 is SGHNT and CDR2 is YYREEE in the germline V gene (reference sequence). The DNA of the CDR3 is TGTGCCAGCAGCTTGGGAGTAGGGGACAGGGCCTACAATGAGCAGTTCTTC. Amino acid sequence: CASSLGVGDRAYNEQFF.

This clonotype was seen only a few times. DNA of the CDR3: TGCGCCAGCAGCCAAGGTCCCCTCTGGTCCGGGGAGCTGTTTTTT. The encoded protein is CASSQGPLWSGELFF. The V call is TRBV4-3, the J call TRBJ2-2, with D unresolved. CDR3 length: 15 amino acids. Germline V gene sequence: CDR1 LGHNA, CDR2 YSLEER. Between the trimmed V and J ends, which lost 1 base and 6 bases, there was a span of 12 bases.

This clonotype was detected many times. The chain combines TRBV18 with TRBJ2-1; D call uncertain. In germline, CDR1 is KGHSH, CDR2 LQKENI. V lost 1 base and J 9 bases, leaving 10 bases between the germline ends. The length of the CDR3 is 13 residues. The CDR3 nucleotides read TGTGCCAGCTCACCACGGAGTCCGGCTGAGCAGTTCTTC. Protein: CASSPRSPAEQFF.